Listed here are 20 T cell receptor beta chains from one sample, sequenced in a study of cytomegalovirus exposure and HLA in healthy donors. Primers included in the PCR were 60 Vbeta and 13 Jbeta primers. Some clones are missing from TCRdb's copy, which holds only in-frame ones; the method was immunoSEQ multiplex PCR. Its listing shows under 200,000 clones. Sequencing was performed on PBMCs. These receptors were obtained from a man aged 25 to 40 in good health and CMV-seronegative.

The gene calls are TRBV4-3 and TRBJ1-2; D unclear. Germline V gives CDR1 LGHNA, CDR2 YSLEER. The ends were cut back, 0 bases at V and 6 bases at J, with 14 bases in the middle. The CDR3 is 15 amino acids. The CDR3 protein is CASSQDPGSRHGYTF. The DNA of the CDR3 is TGCGCCAGCAGCCAAGATCCAGGCTCCCGCCATGGCTACACCTTC.

The gene calls are TRBV29-1 and TRBJ1-2; D is perhaps TRBD1 (5 bases). This CDR3 is built from 13 residues. The V end was cut by 6 bases, the J end by 1 base, with 12 bases between. Germline CDR1 is SQVTM and CDR2 is ANQGSEA. As DNA, the CDR3 is TGCAGCGTCGGAGGGGCAGTTAACTATGGCTACACCTTC. As protein: CSVGGAVNYGYTF.

V is TRBV5-1 and J is TRBJ1-2; tentatively, D is TRBD1 (6 bases). Per the germline V gene, CDR1 is SGHRS and CDR2 is YFSETQ. This CDR3 contains 13 residues. The V gene lost 4 bases and the J gene lost 3 bases, with 10 bases spanning the gap. CDR3 nucleotides: TGCGCCAGCAGCCAGGACAGCTACTATGGCTACACCTTC. Its translation is CASSQDSYYGYTF. Full variable domain (missing parts from reference TRBV5-1 and TRBJ1-2): KAGVTQTPRYLIKTRGQQVTLSCSPISGHRSVSWYQQTPGQGLQFLFEYFSETQRNKGNFPGRFSGRQFSNSRSEMNVSTLELGDSALYLCASSQDSYYGYTFGSGTRLTVV.

The gene calls are TRBV28 and TRBJ1-1; D might be TRBD1 (5 bases). Germline-derived CDR1 and CDR2 are MDHEN and SYDVKM. V was pared by 4 bases and J by 4 bases, with 10 bases between. CDR3 size: 13 residues. The CDR3 nucleotides read TGTGCCAGCAGTTGGGCGGGGCTCACTGAAGCTTTCTTT. Encoded protein: CASSWAGLTEAFF.

The rearrangement joins TRBV11-2 to TRBJ2-2; 13 nucleotides line up with TRBD2. The V and J ends lost 5 bases and 7 bases, in that order; junction bases with no gene match: 7. Germline-derived CDR1 and CDR2 are SGHAT and FQNNGV. CDR3 length equals 16 residues. The CDR3 region has the DNA TGTGCCAGCAGCCTGGGACTAGCGGGATTAAACGGGGAGCTGTTTTTT. This translates into CASSLGLAGLNGELFF.

The rearrangement uses TRBV5-1 and TRBJ1-1; the D is unclear. V was clipped by 3 bases and J by 4 bases, with 16 bases between them. The CDR3 consists of 15 residues. Germline values: CDR1 SGHRS, CDR2 YFSETQ. The CDR3: CASSSDHLVRTEAFF. DNA of the CDR3: TGCGCCAGCAGCTCTGATCATTTGGTGCGCACTGAAGCTTTCTTT.

This chain connects TRBV5-4 to TRBJ2-1; D is unresolved. Per the germline V gene, CDR1 is SGHNT and CDR2 is YYREEE (reference sequence). V was shortened by 1 base and J by 7 bases, with 12 bases between the two germline ends. This CDR3 comprises 14 residues. The CDR3 sequence: CASSLPASDNEQFF. For the CDR3, the DNA is TGTGCCAGCAGCTTGCCGGCTAGTGATAATGAGCAGTTCTTC.

The chain employs TRBV5-1 and TRBJ2-6, with TRBD1 as a possible D gene (6 bases). This CDR3 has 16 residues. In germline, CDR1 is SGHRS, CDR2 YFSETQ. Trimming took 4 bases from V and 1 from J, leaving 12 bases between them. The CDR3 nucleotides read TGCGCCAGCAGCGAACAGGGTGCTTCTGGGGCCAACGTCCTGACTTTC. As protein: CASSEQGASGANVLTF.

To note about this clone: The junction departs from the called germline gene at one end, perhaps through a read error. The genes are TRBV25-1 and TRBJ2-7; possible D gene TRBD1, 6 bases. The CDR3 extends over 11 amino acids. Germline CDR1 MGHDK, CDR2 SYGVNS. The CDR3 DNA follows: TGTGCCAGCAGACTTGGACAGTCAACCCTCTTC. Protein product: CASRLGQSTLF.

V usage is TRBV11-3 and J usage is TRBJ1-4; 7 bases line up with TRBD1. The ends lost 2 bases at V and 6 bases at J; junction bases unmatched: 3. The V gene's germline CDR1 is SGHNT and CDR2 YENEEA. This CDR3 region has 14 residues. The CDR3 spells CASSLIGGYEKLFF. The CDR3 DNA sequence: TGTGCCAGCAGCTTAATAGGGGGCTATGAAAAACTGTTTTTT.

The CDR3 DNA reads TGTGCCAGCAGCCGCGACTCAGCGGGAAACCACAATGAGCAGTTCTTC. This encodes CASSRDSAGNHNEQFF. V usage is TRBV7-3 and J usage is TRBJ2-1; 7 positions agree with TRBD2. This CDR3 region has 16 residues. V was pared by 5 bases and J by 5 bases, with 12 bases of the junction left unmatched. CDR1 is SGHTA, CDR2 FQGTGA, per germline.

J is TRBJ1-2 and V is TRBV7-2; 7 positions agree with TRBD1. The CDR3 covers 16 residues. After removal of 5 bases from V and 4 bases from J, the junction contained 13 bases not matched to a gene. CDR1 and CDR2 from the germline V gene are SGHTA and FQGNSA. CDR3 loop: CASSPGGQGGIYGYTF. CDR3 DNA sequence: TGTGCCAGCAGCCCAGGGGGGCAGGGTGGAATCTATGGCTACACCTTC.

The J gene is TRBJ1-2, the V gene TRBV19, with TRBD1 as a possible D gene (6 bases). Deletions cut 3 bases from V and 4 bases from J, with 21 bases between. The CDR3 sequence is 17 residues long. Germline V CDR1 and CDR2: LNHDA, SQIVND (reference sequence). The CDR3 loop reads CASSITGGGILSYGYTF. The DNA for the CDR3 is TGTGCCAGTAGTATTACGGGGGGGGGCATCCTGAGCTATGGCTACACCTTC.

V gene TRBV5-8 combines with J gene TRBJ1-6, with D uncertain. CDR1 and CDR2 (germline): SGHTS, YDEGEE. The V end lost 5 bases, the J end lost 7 bases, and 13 bases lay between the germline ends. The CDR3 has 14 residues. CDR3 residues: CASSSVWPNSPLHF. CDR3 bases: TGTGCCAGCAGTTCCGTGTGGCCCAATTCACCCCTCCACTTT.

V gene TRBV5-1 combines with J gene TRBJ2-1; 9 bases agree with TRBD2. J lost 8 bases, V lost 4 bases, and 10 bases had no gene match. Germline loops: CDR1 SGHRS, CDR2 YFSETQ. The CDR3 runs 15 residues. This CDR3 is CASSVSSGMSDEQFF. DNA for the CDR3: TGCGCCAGCAGCGTCTCTAGCGGGATGAGCGATGAGCAGTTCTTC.

The chain carries TRBV6-6 and TRBJ1-5; weak D call: TRBD1 (5 bases). The CDR3 spans 14 residues. The ends were cut back, 4 bases at V and 7 bases at J, with 14 bases in the middle. Germline CDR1 MNHNY, CDR2 SVGAGI (reference sequence). The CDR3 bases are TGTGCCAGCAGTTTCTCGGACATATGGCAGCCCCAGCATTTT. Residues: CASSFSDIWQPQHF.

On this clone: This CDR3 is also generated by other DNA sequences in the sample. V gene TRBV5-1 combines with J gene TRBJ2-1; a possible D gene is TRBD1 (5 bases). CDR3 length: 14 residues. Trimming removed 0 bases at V and 4 bases at J, with 8 bases between. In germline, CDR1 is SGHRS, CDR2 YFSETQ. The DNA of the CDR3 is TGCGCCAGCAGCTTGGGACAGACTTACAATGAGCAGTTCTTC. Its translation is CASSLGQTYNEQFF.

The CDR3 loop reads CASNKQGASGNNEQFF. CDR3 nucleotides: TGTGCCAGCAACAAACAGGGGGCGAGCGGCAACAATGAGCAGTTCTTC. The chain uses TRBV11-2 and TRBJ2-1, with 9 positions matching TRBD1. Trimming removed 7 bases from V and 5 bases from J; junction bases left unmatched: 12. This CDR3 has 16 residues. The germline CDR1 and CDR2 sequences are SGHAT and FQNNGV.

The rearrangement uses TRBV7-9 and TRBJ2-5; 7 nucleotides agree with TRBD2. V lost 1 base and J lost 1; bases outside the gene matches: 6. From germline, CDR1 is SEHNR and CDR2 FQNEAQ (reference sequence). The length of the CDR3 is 16 residues. DNA of the CDR3: TGTGCCAGCAGCTTAGGTGGCGGGAGAGGCCAAGAGACCCAGTACTTC. It encodes CASSLGGGRGQETQYF.

The V gene is TRBV4-1, the J gene TRBJ1-1; D is unclear. CDR1 is MGHRA and CDR2 is YSYEKL in the germline V gene. This CDR3 contains 15 residues. V was cut by 3 bases and J by 1 base, with 12 bases left in between. For the CDR3, the DNA is TGCGCCAGCAGCCAGTGGCAGAGACAGAACACTGAAGCTTTCTTT. As protein: CASSQWQRQNTEAFF.